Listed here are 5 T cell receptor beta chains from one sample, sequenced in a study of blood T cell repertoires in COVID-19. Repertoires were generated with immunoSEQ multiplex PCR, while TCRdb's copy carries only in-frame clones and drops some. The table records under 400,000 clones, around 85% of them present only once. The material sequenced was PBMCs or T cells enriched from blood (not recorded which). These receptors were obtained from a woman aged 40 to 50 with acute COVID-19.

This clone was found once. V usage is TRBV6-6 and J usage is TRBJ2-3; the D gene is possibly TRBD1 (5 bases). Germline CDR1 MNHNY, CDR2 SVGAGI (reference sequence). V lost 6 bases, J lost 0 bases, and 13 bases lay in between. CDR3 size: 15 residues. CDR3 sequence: CASSGQRPSTDTQYF. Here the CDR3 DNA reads TGTGCCAGCAGCGGACAACGACCTAGCACAGATACGCAGTATTTT.

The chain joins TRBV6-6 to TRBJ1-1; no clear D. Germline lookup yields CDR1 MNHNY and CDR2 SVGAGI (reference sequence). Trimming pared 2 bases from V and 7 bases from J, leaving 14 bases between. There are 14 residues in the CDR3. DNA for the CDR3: TGTGCCAGCAGTTACACCCCCGGGGAGGGTGAAGCTTTCTTT. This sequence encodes CASSYTPGEGEAFF.

The CDR3 coding sequence is TGTGCCACCAGCAGAGCGGTCGATCAGCCCCAGCATTTT. This encodes CATSRAVDQPQHF. V is TRBV15 and J is TRBJ1-5; D call uncertain. V lost 1 base and J lost 5, with 6 bases in between. The germline CDR1 and CDR2 sequences are LNHNV and YYDKDF (reference sequence). The length of the CDR3 is 13 residues.

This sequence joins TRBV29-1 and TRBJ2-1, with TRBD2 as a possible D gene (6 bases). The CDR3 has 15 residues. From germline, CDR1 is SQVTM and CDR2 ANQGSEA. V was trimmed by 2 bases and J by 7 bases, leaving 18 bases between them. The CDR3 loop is CSVETPELAFNEQFF. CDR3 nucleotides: TGCAGCGTTGAAACCCCCGAGCTAGCGTTTAATGAGCAGTTCTTC.

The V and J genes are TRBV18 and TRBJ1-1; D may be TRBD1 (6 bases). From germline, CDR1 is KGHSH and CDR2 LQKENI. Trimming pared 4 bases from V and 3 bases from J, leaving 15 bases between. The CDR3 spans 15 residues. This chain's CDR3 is CASSRTVSLDTEAFF. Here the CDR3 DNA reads TGTGCCAGCTCACGGACAGTCTCATTGGACACTGAAGCTTTCTTT.